The 16 T cell receptor beta chains below come from one sample, sequenced in a study of blood T cell repertoires in COVID-19. The data were produced by immunoSEQ multiplex PCR, yet TCRdb's version contains in-frame clones alone and is incomplete. This sample has around 340,000 clones; 75% to 90% occur once, and the top ten carry 7.1%. Material for sequencing was peripheral blood. Receptors were obtained from a woman aged 55-75 years with COVID-19, enrolled during active disease.

The chain is built from TRBV6-5 and TRBJ1-2; 7 bases fit TRBD1. CDR1 MNHEY and CDR2 SVGAGI come from the germline V gene. J was trimmed by 3 bases and V by 6 bases; bases with no gene match: 7. This CDR3 has 14 residues. The CDR3 sequence is CASSTHRGYYGYTF. The CDR3 DNA follows: TGTGCCAGCAGCACCCACAGGGGATACTATGGCTACACCTTC.

J is TRBJ1-1 and V is TRBV7-9, with TRBD1 matching 7 bases. Germline V gives CDR1 SEHNR, CDR2 FQNEAQ (reference sequence). The J segment lost 6 bases and the V segment lost 4 bases, leaving 8 bases of the junction unmatched. CDR3 length: 14 residues. This chain's CDR3 is CASSSNRGSPEAFF. CDR3 DNA sequence: TGTGCCAGCAGCTCAAACAGGGGTTCCCCTGAAGCTTTCTTT.

The V call is TRBV2, the J call TRBJ1-6; TRBD1 aligns across 7 bases. Germline V CDR1 and CDR2: SNHLY, FYNNEI. The CDR3 is made up of 14 amino acids. V lost 6 bases and J lost 9; bases outside the gene matches: 8. The CDR3 DNA sequence: TGTGCCAGCAGCCGTACAGGGGAAGGTTCACCCCTCCACTTT. It yields the protein CASSRTGEGSPLHF. Filled out from reference TRBV2 and TRBJ1-6, the complete variable domain reads EPEVTQTPSHQVTQMGQEVILRCVPISNHLYFYWYRQILGQKVEFLVSFYNNEISEKSEIFDDQFSVERPDGSNFTLKIRSTKLEDSAMYFCASSRTGEGSPLHFGNGTRLTVT.

A word on this clone: The sample contains more than one DNA sequence encoding this CDR3. This chain uses TRBV18 with TRBJ1-5; 8 bases agree with TRBD1. The CDR3 is 14 amino acids. Unmatched junction bases numbered 2, after V lost 4 bases and J lost 3 bases. The germline gives CDR1 KGHSH, CDR2 LQKENI. The CDR3: CASSLTGDNQPQHF. The CDR3 DNA reads as TGTGCCAGCTCACTGACAGGGGACAATCAGCCCCAGCATTTT. Variable domain in full (rest from reference TRBV18 and TRBJ1-5): NAGVMQNPRHLVRRRGQEARLRCSPMKGHSHVYWYRQLPEEGLKFMVYLQKENIIDESGMPKERFSAEFPKEGPSILRIQQVVRGDSAAYFCASSLTGDNQPQHFGDGTRLSIL.

The chain uses TRBV19 and TRBJ2-3; maybe TRBD2 (6 bases). Germline V gives CDR1 LNHDA, CDR2 SQIVND (reference sequence). CDR3 length equals 13 residues. With 9 bases removed from V and 4 bases from J, the gap between germline ends came to 14 bases. The CDR3 protein is CASHGGYADTQYF. The CDR3 nucleotides are TGTGCCAGCCACGGGGGTTATGCAGATACGCAGTATTTT.

This sequence joins TRBV7-9 and TRBJ1-1; TRBD1 might be the D (6 bases). Germline CDR1 is SEHNR and CDR2 is FQNEAQ (reference sequence). This CDR3 comprises 12 residues. V was clipped by 3 bases and J by 6 bases, with 8 bases between them. The CDR3 sequence is CASSFDRSEAFF. CDR3 coding DNA: TGTGCCAGCAGCTTTGACAGGTCTGAAGCTTTCTTT.

The chain carries TRBV6-5 and TRBJ1-4; D is possibly TRBD1 (6 bases). The CDR3 runs 14 residues. The V and J ends lost 6 bases and 3 bases respectively, with 11 bases between them. CDR1 MNHEY and CDR2 SVGAGI come from the germline V gene. The CDR3 is CASSVRGANEKLFF. CDR3 DNA: TGTGCCAGCAGCGTCAGGGGTGCTAATGAAAAACTGTTTTTT.

The gene calls are TRBV5-1 and TRBJ1-1; 7 positions match TRBD1. This CDR3 is 13 amino acids long. Germline V lookup: CDR1 SGHRS, CDR2 YFSETQ. The trim removed 4 bases at V and 8 bases at J, leaving 8 bases unmatched. CDR3 DNA sequence: TGCGCCAGCAGCCCCCGGGACAGATCAGAAGCTTTCTTT. Translated, it gives CASSPRDRSEAFF.

Note on this clone: One junction end disagrees with the germline gene, perhaps due to a read error. This chain joins TRBV12-3 or TRBV12-4 and TRBJ2-7; 9 positions agree with TRBD1. This CDR3 has 12 amino acids. As DNA, the CDR3 is TGTGCCAGCAGAACTACAGGGGGCGTCAGGGACTTC. Residues: CASRTTGGVRDF.

This clone has only one observation. The chain has TRBV4-3 and TRBJ1-2, with D hard to call. V was trimmed by 0 bases and J by 6 bases, leaving 8 bases between them. CDR1 and CDR2 (germline): LGHNA, YSLEER. CDR3 length: 13 amino acids. DNA of the CDR3: TGCGCCAGCAGCCAAGACCTTTTCGATGGCTACACCTTC. It translates to CASSQDLFDGYTF.

This chain's CDR3 is CAIGRQGKVGNQPQHF. The CDR3 DNA reads TGTGCTATAGGACGACAGGGTAAGGTGGGCAATCAGCCCCAGCATTTT. The V and J genes are TRBV19 and TRBJ1-5, with 7 bases matching TRBD1. Germline lookup yields CDR1 LNHDA and CDR2 SQIVND (reference sequence). There are 16 residues in the CDR3.

This chain uses TRBV5-5 with TRBJ2-7; 8 bases are shared with TRBD1. From germline, CDR1 is SGHKS and CDR2 YYEKEE (reference sequence). V lost 2 bases and J lost 0; bases outside the gene matches: 13. This CDR3 is 18 amino acids long. The CDR3 coding sequence is TGTGCCAGCAGCTTAAGCGGCCGAGGGACAGGAATCTCCTACGAGCAGTACTTC. Protein: CASSLSGRGTGISYEQYF. Drawing the rest from reference TRBV5-5 and TRBJ2-7, the complete variable domain is DAGVTQSPTHLIKTRGQQVTLRCSPISGHKSVSWYQQVLGQGPQFIFQYYEKEERGRGNFPDRFSARQFPNYSSELNVNALLLGDSALYLCASSLSGRGTGISYEQYFGPGTRLTVT.

A few counts support this clone. V usage is TRBV25-1 and J usage is TRBJ2-7; TRBD1 agrees at 8 bases. V lost 3 bases and J lost 2; bases outside the gene matches: 6. The CDR3 has 15 residues. CDR1 and CDR2 (germline): MGHDK, SYGVNS. CDR3 sequence (DNA): TGTGCCAGCAGTGATTCTCAGGACAGGGCCTACGAGCAGTACTTC. Translated: CASSDSQDRAYEQYF.

V is TRBV6-5 and J is TRBJ2-1; D uncertain. The CDR3 runs to 11 residues. With 10 bases removed from V and 5 bases from J, the gap between germline ends came to 9 bases. The germline V gene has CDR1 MNHEY and CDR2 SVGAGI. This chain's CDR3 is CATYKNNEQFF. CDR3 nucleotides: TGTGCCACTTACAAAAACAATGAGCAGTTCTTC.

The sample holds one count of this clone. The V and J genes are TRBV6-1 and TRBJ1-5; TRBD1 aligns across 9 bases. V was pared by 3 bases and J by 7 bases, with 4 bases of the junction left unmatched. The CDR3 runs to 14 residues. In germline, CDR1 is MNHNS, CDR2 SASEGT. The DNA for the CDR3 is TGTGCCAGCAGTGACGCTGGACAGGGGCAGCCCCAGCATTTT. It is translated as CASSDAGQGQPQHF.

In this sample, this clone turned up once. The chain combines TRBV5-5 with TRBJ1-1; D not resolved. The V and J ends lost 1 base and 0 bases respectively, with 13 bases between them. The CDR3 extends over 16 amino acids. The V gene's germline CDR1 is SGHKS and CDR2 YYEKEE (reference sequence). In DNA, the CDR3 is TGTGCCAGCAGCTTGTTTAACGGGGTAATGAACACTGAAGCTTTCTTT. It translates to CASSLFNGVMNTEAFF.